Listed here are 7 T cell receptor beta chains from one sample, sequenced in a study of blood T cell repertoires in COVID-19. Libraries were prepared by immunoSEQ multiplex PCR; TCRdb keeps only in-frame clonotypes and omits some of them. The sample carries 20,000 to 25,000 clones, 80% to 90% recorded once. Sequencing was done on a sample of peripheral blood. The source of these receptors is a woman older than 75 with active COVID-19.

The chain uses TRBV6-6 and TRBJ2-3, with 11 bases aligning to TRBD2. With 6 bases clipped from V and 7 bases from J, the junction kept 3 bases outside the gene matches. The CDR3 is 13 amino acids. In germline, CDR1 is MNHNY, CDR2 SVGAGI (reference sequence). CDR3 DNA sequence: TGTGCCAGCAGCCGACTAGCGGGGTATACGCAGTATTTT. Translation gives CASSRLAGYTQYF.

The gene calls are TRBV7-2 and TRBJ1-5, with D uncertain. CDR3 length: 17 amino acids. Trimming removed 1 base at V and 0 bases at J, with 13 bases between. Germline loops: CDR1 SGHTA, CDR2 FQGNSA. The CDR3 is CASSLEFGGFSNQPQHF. The CDR3 DNA follows: TGTGCCAGCAGCTTAGAGTTCGGCGGGTTTAGCAATCAGCCCCAGCATTTT. Complete variable domain (other parts from reference TRBV7-2 and TRBJ1-5): GAGVSQSPSNKVTEKGKDVELRCDPISGHTALYWYRQSLGQGLEFLIYFQGNSAPDKSGLPSDRFSAERTGGSVSTLTIQRTQQEDSAVYLCASSLEFGGFSNQPQHFGDGTRLSIL.

The V call is TRBV7-3, the J call TRBJ2-1, with 7 positions matching TRBD2. The CDR3 runs to 15 residues. Trimming took 5 bases from V and 0 from J; bases not matched to a gene: 4. CDR1 SGHTA and CDR2 FQGTGA come from the germline V gene. CDR3 in amino acids: CASSPTSSSYNEQFF. As DNA, the CDR3 is TGTGCCAGCAGCCCGACTAGCTCCTCCTACAATGAGCAGTTCTTC.

This clone occurred a few times. The DNA of the CDR3 is TGTGCCAGCAGTCCTTCGACAGGGATCGGTGAAGCTTTCTTT. Residues: CASSPSTGIGEAFF. This chain uses TRBV27 with TRBJ1-1; TRBD1 agrees at 7 bases. Per germline, CDR1 MNHEY and CDR2 SMNVEV (reference sequence). V dropped 5 bases and J dropped 7; count of bases not matched to a gene: 10. The CDR3 consists of 14 residues.

This clone was observed a single time. V and J are TRBV21-1 and TRBJ2-7; the table's D call, TRBD1, was not checked against the DNA. TRBV21-1 is labeled a pseudogene. This CDR3 contains 14 residues. In DNA, the CDR3 is TGTGCCAGCAGCAAAAGGGACAGCTCCTACGAGCAGTACTTC. This codes for CASSKRDSSYEQYF.

V gene TRBV12-5 combines with J gene TRBJ1-3; 8 bases are shared with TRBD1. The ends lost 6 bases at V and 0 bases at J; junction bases unmatched: 7. The CDR3 contains 16 residues. CDR1 and CDR2 from the germline V gene are LGHNT and FRNRAP. This CDR3 reads CASGLGQGVSGNTIYF. In DNA form, the CDR3 reads TGTGCTAGTGGCCTCGGACAGGGCGTCTCTGGAAACACCATATATTTT.

This clone has only one observation. The chain has TRBV7-2 and TRBJ2-5; 11 bases match TRBD2. V trimming: 4 bases; J trimming: 3 bases; junction bases outside the gene matches: 1. This CDR3 has 14 amino acids. Germline V gives CDR1 SGHTA, CDR2 FQGNSA. This chain's CDR3 is CASSSSGGKETQYF. The CDR3 bases are TGTGCCAGCAGCTCTAGCGGGGGGAAAGAGACCCAGTACTTC.